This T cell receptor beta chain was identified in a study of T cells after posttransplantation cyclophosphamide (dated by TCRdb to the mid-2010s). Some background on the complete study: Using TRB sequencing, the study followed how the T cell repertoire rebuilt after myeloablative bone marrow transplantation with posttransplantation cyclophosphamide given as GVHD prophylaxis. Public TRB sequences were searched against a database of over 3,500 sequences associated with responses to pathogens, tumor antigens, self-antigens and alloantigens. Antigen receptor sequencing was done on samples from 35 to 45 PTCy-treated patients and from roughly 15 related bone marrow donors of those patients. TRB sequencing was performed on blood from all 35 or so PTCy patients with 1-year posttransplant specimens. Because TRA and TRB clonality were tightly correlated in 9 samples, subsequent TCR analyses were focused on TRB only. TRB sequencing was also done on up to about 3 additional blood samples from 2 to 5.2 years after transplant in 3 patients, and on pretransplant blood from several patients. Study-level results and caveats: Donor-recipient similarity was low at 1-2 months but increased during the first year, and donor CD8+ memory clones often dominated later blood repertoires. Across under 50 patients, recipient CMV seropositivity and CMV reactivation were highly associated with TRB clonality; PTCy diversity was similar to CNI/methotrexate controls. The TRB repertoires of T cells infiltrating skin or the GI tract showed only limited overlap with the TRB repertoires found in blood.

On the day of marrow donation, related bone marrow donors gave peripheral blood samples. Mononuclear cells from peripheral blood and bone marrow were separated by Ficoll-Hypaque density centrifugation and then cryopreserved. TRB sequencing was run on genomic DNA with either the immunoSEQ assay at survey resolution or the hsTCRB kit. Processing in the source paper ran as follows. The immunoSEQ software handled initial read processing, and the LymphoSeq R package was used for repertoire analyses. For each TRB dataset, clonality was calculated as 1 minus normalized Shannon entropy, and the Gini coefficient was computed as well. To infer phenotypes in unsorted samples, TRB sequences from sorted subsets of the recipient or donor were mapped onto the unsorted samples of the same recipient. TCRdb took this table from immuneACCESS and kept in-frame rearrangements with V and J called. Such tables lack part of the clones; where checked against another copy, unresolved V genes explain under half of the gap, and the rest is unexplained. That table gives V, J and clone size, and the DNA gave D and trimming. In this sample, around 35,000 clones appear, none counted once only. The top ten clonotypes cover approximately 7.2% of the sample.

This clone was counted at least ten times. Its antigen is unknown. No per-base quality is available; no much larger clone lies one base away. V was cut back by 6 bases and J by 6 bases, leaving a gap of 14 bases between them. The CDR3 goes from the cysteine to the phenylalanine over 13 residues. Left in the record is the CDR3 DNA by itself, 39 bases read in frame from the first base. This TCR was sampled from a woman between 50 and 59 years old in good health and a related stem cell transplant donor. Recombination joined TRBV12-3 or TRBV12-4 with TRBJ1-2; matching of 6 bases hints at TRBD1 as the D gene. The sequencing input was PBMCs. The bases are TGTGCCAGCAGAGGGGGGGCTGTCAATGGCTACACCTTC. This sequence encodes CASRGGAVNGYTF.